The 23 T cell receptor beta chains below come from one sample, sequenced in a study of glioma-infiltrating T cells. Amplification of TCR alpha and beta CDR3 regions from RNA used iRepertoire nested multiplex PCR. Using its own MiXCR run on the multiplex PCR reads, TCRdb lists one record per CDR3 protein. The sample records around 150,000 distinct CDR3 sequences, 30% to 40% being singletons. The specimen was glioma tissue, nonneoplastic brain tissue, or PBMCs (not recorded which). All receptors derive from a human donor with low-grade glioma or glioblastoma, undergoing nonglioma brain surgery, or in good health (not recorded which).

With respect to this clonotype: One end of the junction varies from germline; a read error may be responsible. This sequence joins TRBV6-1 and TRBJ2-2, with D unclear. The CDR3 runs to 12 residues. Germline V CDR1 and CDR2: MNHNS, SASEGT. CDR3 coding DNA: TGTGCCAGCAATAGGAACATCGGGGAGCTGTTTTTT. This codes for CASNRNIGELFF.

This clonotype was seen just once. V usage is TRBV11-2 and J usage is TRBJ2-7; possibly TRBD1 for D (6 bases). V was cut by 5 bases and J by 7 bases, with 15 bases left in between. CDR3 length equals 13 residues. Germline assignment: CDR1 SGHAT and CDR2 FQNNGV. CDR3: CASSLTTGQEQYF. The CDR3 DNA is TGTGCCAGCAGCCTCACGACAGGCCAAGAGCAGTACTTC.

The V call is TRBV7-2, the J call TRBJ2-7; 8 nucleotides line up with TRBD2. V lost 0 bases to trimming and J lost 7 bases; unmatched junction nucleotides: 11. The germline V gene has CDR1 SGHTA and CDR2 FQGNSA. The CDR3 loop spans 16 amino acids. The CDR3: CASSLAQASGLGEQYF. In DNA form, the CDR3 reads TGTGCCAGCAGCTTAGCGCAGGCTAGCGGGTTGGGGGAGCAGTACTTC. Full variable domain (remainder filled in from reference TRBV7-2 and TRBJ2-7): GAGVSQSPSNKVTEKGKDVELRCDPISGHTALYWYRQSLGQGLEFLIYFQGNSAPDKSGLPSDRFSAERTGGSVSTLTIQRTQQEDSAVYLCASSLAQASGLGEQYFGPGTRLTVT.

This chain connects TRBV4-1 to TRBJ2-5; maybe TRBD2 (6 bases). V lost 4 bases and J lost 0, with 9 bases in between. The CDR3 sequence is 14 residues long. Germline CDR1 MGHRA, CDR2 YSYEKL. CDR3 DNA sequence: TGCGCCAGCAGCCTTCGACTAGACCAAGAGACCCAGTACTTC. Its translation is CASSLRLDQETQYF.

There are a few counts of this clonotype. The gene calls are TRBV20-1 and TRBJ1-5, with 9 bases identical to TRBD1. Trimming removed 5 bases from V and 4 bases from J; junction bases left unmatched: 3. Germline V lookup: CDR1 DFQATT, CDR2 SNEGSKA (reference sequence). This CDR3 has 13 amino acids. The CDR3 region is CSAQGQGNQPQHF. CDR3 coding DNA: TGCAGTGCTCAGGGACAGGGTAATCAGCCCCAGCATTTT.

A few counts support this clonotype. The V gene is TRBV24-1, the J gene TRBJ1-4; no clear D. V was shortened by 3 bases and J by 5 bases, with 9 bases between the two germline ends. Per the germline V gene, CDR1 is KGHDR and CDR2 is SFDVKD. CDR3 length equals 14 residues. The DNA for the CDR3 is TGTGCCACCAGTGATACGGACTCAAATGAAAAACTGTTTTTT. Amino acid sequence: CATSDTDSNEKLFF.

The rearrangement uses TRBV7-2 and TRBJ1-4; D remains unclear. The V gene's germline CDR1 is SGHTA and CDR2 FQGNSA. CDR3 length equals 14 residues. The germline V and J ends were trimmed by 3 bases and 6 bases, with 11 bases remaining between them. CDR3 in DNA: TGTGCCAGCAGCTTCACAAGGAACTATGAAAAACTGTTTTTT. It is translated as CASSFTRNYEKLFF.

This clonotype was counted only a few times. The chain couples TRBV12-3 or TRBV12-4 to TRBJ1-3, with D perhaps TRBD1 (5 bases). V was clipped by 1 base and J by 2 bases, with 6 bases between them. This CDR3 contains 14 residues. The DNA for the CDR3 is TGTGCCAGCAGTTTAGGGGGACCTGGAAACACCATATATTTT. Residues: CASSLGGPGNTIYF.

This sequence joins TRBV6-1 and TRBJ1-1, with D possibly TRBD1 on 5 matching bases. V lost 9 bases, J lost 3 bases, and 11 bases lay in between. The germline V gene encodes CDR1 MNHNS and CDR2 SASEGT. The CDR3 totals 12 residues. DNA of the CDR3: TGTGCCAGTAGGGACGCGGACACTGAAGCTTTCTTT. The encoded protein is CASRDADTEAFF.

The chain employs TRBV20-1 and TRBJ2-3; a weak D match, TRBD2 (6 bases). The CDR3 runs to 14 residues. The germline V and J ends were trimmed by 6 bases and 4 bases, with 17 bases remaining between them. Germline V gives CDR1 DFQATT, CDR2 SNEGSKA (reference sequence). The CDR3: CSAPRESGADTQYF. The CDR3 region has the DNA TGCAGTGCCCCCCGGGAGTCCGGCGCAGATACGCAGTATTTT.

The V call is TRBV10-3, the J call TRBJ2-1; D remains ambiguous. Trimming took 4 bases from V and 0 from J, leaving 7 bases between them. The CDR3 is made up of 14 amino acids. Germline assignment: CDR1 ENHRY and CDR2 SYGVKD. The CDR3 loop reads CAISAGVSYNEQFF. The CDR3 DNA follows: TGTGCCATCAGTGCTGGGGTCTCCTACAATGAGCAGTTCTTC.

The rearrangement links TRBV28 to TRBJ1-2, with D perhaps TRBD1 (6 bases). The CDR3 is 13 amino acids. CDR1 MDHEN and CDR2 SYDVKM come from the germline V gene. V was shortened by 7 bases and J by 2 bases, with 11 bases between the two germline ends. The CDR3 nucleotides are TGTGCCAGCACCTTCAGGGGAAACTATGGCTACACCTTC. It yields the protein CASTFRGNYGYTF.

This CDR3 is CASSSTDGPSGNTIYF. CDR3 bases: TGTGCCAGCAGTTCCACGGACGGTCCCTCTGGAAACACCATATATTTT. The V gene is TRBV12-3 or TRBV12-4, the J gene TRBJ1-3, with no clear D. The V gene lost 4 bases and the J gene lost 0 bases, with 13 bases spanning the gap. This CDR3 region has 16 residues.

This clonotype was counted only a few times. This chain uses TRBV6-1 with TRBJ2-1; no clear D gene. The CDR3 extends over 15 amino acids. Germline V gives CDR1 MNHNS, CDR2 SASEGT. V shed 6 bases and J shed 0 bases, with 12 bases lying between them. The CDR3 spells CASSNSAGSYNEQFF. In DNA form, the CDR3 reads TGTGCCAGCAGCAACAGTGCCGGCTCCTACAATGAGCAGTTCTTC.

V is TRBV4-2 and J is TRBJ1-6; TRBD1 aligns across 9 bases. The CDR3 is 16 residues long. V lost 4 bases to trimming and J lost 5 bases; unmatched junction nucleotides: 6. From germline, CDR1 is LGHNA and CDR2 YNFKEQ. Written as DNA, the CDR3 is TGTGCCAGCAGCCTTTTAGGACAGGGGCATAATTCACCCCTCCACTTT. Its translation is CASSLLGQGHNSPLHF.

In the case of this clonotype: A much larger clone lies a single base off, so this may be a read error. This sequence joins TRBV7-2 and TRBJ2-3; D is perhaps TRBD1 (5 bases). Germline CDR1 is SGHTA and CDR2 is FQGNSA. There are 15 residues in the CDR3. As DNA, the CDR3 is TGTGCCCGCAGCTTCGAACAGGTGGGCACAGATACGCAGTATTTT. Its protein product is CARSFEQVGTDTQYF.

V and J are TRBV20-1 and TRBJ1-2, with 9 nucleotides matching TRBD1. The CDR3 runs 13 residues. The V segment lost 0 bases and the J segment 8 bases; nucleotides outside the gene matches: 4. CDR1 DFQATT and CDR2 SNEGSKA come from the germline V gene (reference sequence). For the CDR3, the DNA is TGCAGTGCTAGAGAGGACAGGGGAGGGGGCTACACCTTC. This codes for CSAREDRGGGYTF.

This clonotype was found a few times. The rearrangement joins TRBV7-9 to TRBJ2-7; TRBD2 is a possible D gene (7 bases). Trimming removed 8 bases at V and 0 bases at J, with 20 bases between. The length of the CDR3 is 16 residues. The germline V gene has CDR1 SEHNR and CDR2 FQNEAQ (reference sequence). CDR3 DNA: TGTGCCAGCGGCGGAGGGGGACTATCGATCTCCTACGAGCAGTACTTC. It is translated as CASGGGGLSISYEQYF.

The chain employs TRBV6-1 and TRBJ2-5, with 9 bases lining up with TRBD1. There are 15 residues in the CDR3. CDR1 is MNHNS, CDR2 SASEGT, per germline. V lost 6 bases, J lost 2 bases, and 7 bases stayed unmatched. CDR3 protein: CASSDGTGRQETQYF. The CDR3 DNA follows: TGTGCCAGCAGCGACGGGACAGGGCGACAAGAGACCCAGTACTTC.

This clonotype turned up a few times. The chain employs TRBV10-3 and TRBJ2-2; D is undetermined. CDR3 length: 14 residues. The ends were cut back, 2 bases at V and 6 bases at J, with 10 bases in the middle. Germline V gene lookup returns CDR1 ENHRY and CDR2 SYGVKD. CDR3 sequence reads: CAISEKGGAGELFF. The CDR3 nucleotides read TGTGCCATCAGTGAGAAGGGTGGCGCCGGGGAGCTGTTTTTT.

The V call is TRBV4-2, the J call TRBJ1-1, with 10 bases aligning to TRBD1. The CDR3 covers 14 residues. V lost 5 bases and J lost 5; bases outside the gene matches: 5. Per the germline V gene, CDR1 is LGHNA and CDR2 is YNFKEQ. CDR3 loop: CASSFWTGGTEAFF. In DNA form, the CDR3 reads TGTGCCAGCAGCTTTTGGACAGGGGGAACTGAAGCTTTCTTT.

This clonotype has more than one count but fewer than ten. This rearrangement joins TRBV6-2 or TRBV6-3 to TRBJ2-1; the D gene could be TRBD1 or TRBD2 (5 bases each). With 2 bases removed from V and 15 bases from J, the gap between germline ends came to 23 bases. CDR1 is MNHEY and CDR2 is SVGEGT in the germline V gene. This CDR3 is 15 amino acids long. The CDR3 region has the DNA TGTGCCAGCAGTTACGTTAAAATCTGGGACGTAGGCCTGTTCTTC. Protein: CASSYVKIWDVGLFF.

Details on this clonotype: This may come from a read error, since a much larger clone is one base off. The V and J genes are TRBV20-1 and TRBJ2-7; unclear D gene. There are 12 residues in the CDR3. Germline CDR1 DFQATT, CDR2 SNEGSKA (reference sequence). The CDR3 region has the DNA TGCAGCATACGGAACTGGCACTACGAGCAGTACTTC. It is translated as CSIRNWHYEQYF.